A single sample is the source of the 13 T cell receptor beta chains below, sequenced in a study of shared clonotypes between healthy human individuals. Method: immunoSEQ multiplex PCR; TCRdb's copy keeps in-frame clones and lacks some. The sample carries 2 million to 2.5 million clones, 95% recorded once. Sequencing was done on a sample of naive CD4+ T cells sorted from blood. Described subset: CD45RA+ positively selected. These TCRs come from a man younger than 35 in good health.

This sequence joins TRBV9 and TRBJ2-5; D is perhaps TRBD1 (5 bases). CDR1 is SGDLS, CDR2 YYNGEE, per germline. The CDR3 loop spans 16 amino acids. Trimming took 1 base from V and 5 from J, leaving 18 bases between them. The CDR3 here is CASSVNWGGIGETQYF. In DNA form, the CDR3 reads TGTGCCAGCAGCGTAAATTGGGGCGGAATTGGGGAGACCCAGTACTTC.

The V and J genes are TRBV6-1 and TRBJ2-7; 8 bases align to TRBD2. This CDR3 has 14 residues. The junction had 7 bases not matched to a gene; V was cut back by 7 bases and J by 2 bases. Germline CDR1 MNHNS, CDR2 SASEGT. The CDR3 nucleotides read TGTGCCAGCACCGGGACTAGTGGGGCCTACGAGCAGTACTTC. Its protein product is CASTGTSGAYEQYF.

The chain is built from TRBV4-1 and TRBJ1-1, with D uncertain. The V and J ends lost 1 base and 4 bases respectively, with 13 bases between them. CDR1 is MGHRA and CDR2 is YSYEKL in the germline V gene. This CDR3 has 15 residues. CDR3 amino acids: CASSQGTSSITEAFF. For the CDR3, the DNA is TGCGCCAGCAGCCAAGGCACATCTTCGATCACTGAAGCTTTCTTT.

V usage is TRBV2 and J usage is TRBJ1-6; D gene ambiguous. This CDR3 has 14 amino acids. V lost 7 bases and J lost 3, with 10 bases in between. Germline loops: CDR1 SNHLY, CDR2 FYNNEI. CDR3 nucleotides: TGTGCCAGCAACCTCGAGGGCTATAATTCACCCCTCCACTTT. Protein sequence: CASNLEGYNSPLHF.

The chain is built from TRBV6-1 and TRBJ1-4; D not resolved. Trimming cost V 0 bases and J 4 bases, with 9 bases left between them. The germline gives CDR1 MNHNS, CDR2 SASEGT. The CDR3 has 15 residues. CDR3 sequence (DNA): TGTGCCAGCAGTGAAGCGGGCAGAAGTAATGAAAAACTGTTTTTT. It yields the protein CASSEAGRSNEKLFF.

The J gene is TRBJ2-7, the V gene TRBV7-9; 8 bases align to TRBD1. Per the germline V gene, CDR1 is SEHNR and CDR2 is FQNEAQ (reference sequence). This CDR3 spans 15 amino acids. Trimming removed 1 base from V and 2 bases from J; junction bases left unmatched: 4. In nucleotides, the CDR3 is TGTGCCAGCAGCTTAGATACAGGGGGTACCTACGAGCAGTACTTC. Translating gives CASSLDTGGTYEQYF.

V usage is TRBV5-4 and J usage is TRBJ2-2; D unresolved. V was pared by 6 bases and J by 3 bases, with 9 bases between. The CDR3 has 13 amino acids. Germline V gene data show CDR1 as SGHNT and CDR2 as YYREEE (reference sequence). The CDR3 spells CASTIDYTGELFF. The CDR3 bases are TGTGCCAGCACCATAGACTACACCGGGGAGCTGTTTTTT.

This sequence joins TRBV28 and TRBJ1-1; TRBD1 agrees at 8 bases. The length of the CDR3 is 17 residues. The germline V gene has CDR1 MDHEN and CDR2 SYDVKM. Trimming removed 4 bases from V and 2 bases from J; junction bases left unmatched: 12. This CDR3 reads CASSSSGGGTVNTEAFF. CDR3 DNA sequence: TGTGCCAGCAGTTCCTCAGGGGGCGGCACGGTAAACACTGAAGCTTTCTTT.

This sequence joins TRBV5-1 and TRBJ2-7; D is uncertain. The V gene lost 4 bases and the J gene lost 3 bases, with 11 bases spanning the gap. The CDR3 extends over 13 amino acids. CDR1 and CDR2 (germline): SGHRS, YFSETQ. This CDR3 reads CASSRAVSYEQYF. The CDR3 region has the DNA TGCGCCAGCAGCCGCGCGGTCAGCTACGAGCAGTACTTC.

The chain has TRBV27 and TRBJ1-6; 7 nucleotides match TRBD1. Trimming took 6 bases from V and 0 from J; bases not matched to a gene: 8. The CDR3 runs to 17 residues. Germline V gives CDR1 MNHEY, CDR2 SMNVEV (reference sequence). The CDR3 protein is CASRLGRQGSYNSPLHF. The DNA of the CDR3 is TGTGCCAGCAGGTTGGGGAGACAGGGCTCCTATAATTCACCCCTCCACTTT.

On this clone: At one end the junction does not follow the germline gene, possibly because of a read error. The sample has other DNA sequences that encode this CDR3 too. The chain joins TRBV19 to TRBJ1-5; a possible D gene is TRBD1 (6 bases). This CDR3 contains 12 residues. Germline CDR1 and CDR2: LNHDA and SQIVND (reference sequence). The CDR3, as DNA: TGTGCTAGTAGGCAGGGGAATCAGCCCCAGCATTTT. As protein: CASRQGNQPQHF.

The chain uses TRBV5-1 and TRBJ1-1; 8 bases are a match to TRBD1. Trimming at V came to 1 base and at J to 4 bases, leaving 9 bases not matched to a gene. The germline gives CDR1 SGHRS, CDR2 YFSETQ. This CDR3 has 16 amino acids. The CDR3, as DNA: TGCGCCAGCAGCTTGCGGGCAGGGGGCTCCGGCACTGAAGCTTTCTTT. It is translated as CASSLRAGGSGTEAFF.

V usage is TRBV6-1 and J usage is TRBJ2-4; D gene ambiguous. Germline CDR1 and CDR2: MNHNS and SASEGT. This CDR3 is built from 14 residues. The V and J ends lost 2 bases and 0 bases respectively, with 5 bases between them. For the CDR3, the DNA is TGTGCCAGCAGTGAACCCGGAGCCAAAAACATTCAGTACTTC. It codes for CASSEPGAKNIQYF.